The clone carrying this TCR beta chain was seen a handful of times. The V end was cut by 0 bases, the J end by 6 bases, with 12 bases between. This CDR3 has 15 residues. Germline V lookup: CDR1 KGHSH, CDR2 LQKENI. The data belong to a study of blood T cell repertoires in COVID-19. The data were produced by immunoSEQ multiplex PCR, yet TCRdb's version contains in-frame clones alone and is incomplete. The table has some 200,000 clones, around nine tenths seen once; the top ten hold more than 3%. The TCR comes from an older man with acute or convalescent COVID-19. The sequenced sample consisted of peripheral blood. The gene calls are TRBV18 and TRBJ1-3, with D unclear. Here the CDR3 DNA reads TGTGCCAGCTCACCACCTACGGGTCCTCTAAACACCATATATTTT. Amino acids: CASSPPTGPLNTIYF. Together with reference TRBV18 and TRBJ1-3, the CDR3 gives the full variable domain: NAGVMQNPRHLVRRRGQEARLRCSPMKGHSHVYWYRQLPEEGLKFMVYLQKENIIDESGMPKERFSAEFPKEGPSILRIQQVVRGDSAAYFCASSPPTGPLNTIYFGEGSWLTVV.